One sample yielded the 18 T cell receptor beta chains listed below, sequenced in a study of blood T cell repertoires in COVID-19. Assay: immunoSEQ multiplex PCR; the TCRdb copy retains only in-frame clones and omits some. This sample has a few hundred thousand clones, with around 90% found just once. The sequenced sample was PBMCs or T cells enriched from blood (not recorded which). Source of these receptors: a woman aged 30 to 39 who had recovered from COVID-19.

DNA of the CDR3: TGTGCCAGCAGCTTAGTTGTCGGGTGGGCGCCCGGGGAAGGCTACACCTTC. This translates into CASSLVVGWAPGEGYTF. The chain is built from TRBV7-8 and TRBJ1-2, with D uncertain. The CDR3 is 17 amino acids. Germline V gene sequence: CDR1 SGHVS, CDR2 FQNEAQ. Trimming removed 1 base from V and 8 bases from J, with 23 bases in between.

This chain connects TRBV3-1 (or the pseudogene TRBV3-2) to TRBJ2-2; D is unclear. The V gene lost 7 bases and the J gene lost 4 bases, with 10 bases spanning the gap. CDR1 and CDR2 from the germline V gene are LGHDT and YNNKEL (reference sequence). The CDR3 loop spans 13 amino acids. As DNA, the CDR3 is TGTGCCAGCAAACATCAGGTCACCGGGGAGCTGTTTTTT. As protein: CASKHQVTGELFF.

V and J are TRBV28 and TRBJ1-6, with D unresolved. Trimming stripped 3 bases from V and 9 bases from J, with 12 bases between. Per germline, CDR1 MDHEN and CDR2 SYDVKM. CDR3 size: 14 residues. The DNA for the CDR3 is TGTGCCAGCAGTTTCAGGCTCGCTGTTTCACCCCTCCACTTT. This translates into CASSFRLAVSPLHF.

The J gene is TRBJ1-4, the V gene TRBV5-1; TRBD1 matches at 10 bases. The trim removed 1 base at V and 0 bases at J, leaving 3 bases unmatched. The CDR3 loop spans 17 amino acids. Germline V gives CDR1 SGHRS, CDR2 YFSETQ. Here the CDR3 reads CASSLWGTGATNEKLFF. CDR3 sequence (DNA): TGCGCCAGCAGCTTGTGGGGGACAGGGGCAACTAATGAAAAACTGTTTTTT.

Comment on this clone: The junction differs from germline at one of its ends, possibly a read error. The rearrangement joins TRBV7-7 to TRBJ2-2; TRBD2 aligns across 8 bases. The germline CDR1 and CDR2 sequences are SSHAT and FNYEAQ (reference sequence). The CDR3 covers 15 residues. The CDR3 protein is CASSAGLAEGGELFF. The CDR3, as DNA: TGTGCTAGCAGCGCCGGACTAGCAGAGGGCGGGGAGCTGTTTTTT.

The chain couples TRBV25-1 to TRBJ1-3, with 7 bases that match TRBD1. This CDR3 spans 15 amino acids. From germline, CDR1 is MGHDK and CDR2 SYGVNS. The trim removed 5 bases at V and 2 bases at J, leaving 6 bases unmatched. The CDR3 spells CASSMDRITGNTIYF. CDR3 coding DNA: TGTGCCAGCAGTATGGACAGGATAACTGGAAACACCATATATTTT.

The rearrangement uses TRBV28 and TRBJ2-3; 7 nucleotides agree with TRBD2. Germline trimming cut 9 bases from V and 6 bases from J; bases unmatched to any gene: 6. The CDR3 has 12 amino acids. Germline V CDR1 and CDR2: MDHEN, SYDVKM. The CDR3 DNA follows: TGTGCCAGTCGGGGACTACTGGATACGCAGTATTTT. This sequence encodes CASRGLLDTQYF.

The DNA of the CDR3 is TGTGCCACCAGTGATAGACTAGCGGGAGGGGATACGCAGTATTTT. Translation gives CATSDRLAGGDTQYF. The chain joins TRBV24-1 to TRBJ2-3; 14 nucleotides align to TRBD2. The CDR3 totals 15 residues. Unmatched junction bases numbered 1, after V lost 3 bases and J lost 6 bases. Germline-derived CDR1 and CDR2 are KGHDR and SFDVKD.

The chain joins TRBV5-6 to TRBJ2-2, with 9 bases identical to TRBD2. Germline CDR1 is SGHDT and CDR2 is YYEEEE. CDR3 size: 15 residues. The trim removed 5 bases at V and 5 bases at J, leaving 7 bases unmatched. The CDR3 protein is CASSYIAGVTGELFF. The CDR3 nucleotides are TGTGCCAGCAGTTATATAGCGGGAGTAACCGGGGAGCTGTTTTTT.

This clone was recorded only once. The chain couples TRBV5-1 to TRBJ2-1, with TRBD1 identical over 9 bases. The CDR3 has 14 amino acids. The germline gives CDR1 SGHRS, CDR2 YFSETQ. The junction had 5 bases not matched to a gene; V was cut back by 1 base and J by 9 bases. The CDR3 DNA reads as TGCGCCAGCAGCTTGCGACAGGGGGTAATTGAGCAGTTCTTC. It is translated as CASSLRQGVIEQFF.

This chain links TRBV27 with TRBJ1-5, with D possibly matching TRBD1 (6 bases). From germline, CDR1 is MNHEY and CDR2 SMNVEV (reference sequence). There are 16 residues in the CDR3. Between the trimmed V and J ends, which lost 7 bases and 0 bases, there was a span of 16 bases. The CDR3 bases are TGTGCCAGCATAGTACGGGACAAAAATAGCAATCAGCCCCAGCATTTT. It is translated as CASIVRDKNSNQPQHF.

The chain links TRBV5-1 to TRBJ1-1, with D perhaps TRBD1 (5 bases). The CDR3 has 14 amino acids. Trimming shortened V by 1 base and J by 0 bases, and 7 bases separated the two germline ends. Germline lookup yields CDR1 SGHRS and CDR2 YFSETQ. The CDR3 DNA reads as TGCGCCAGCAGCTTGCGGGGGGTGAACACTGAAGCTTTCTTT. Its translation: CASSLRGVNTEAFF.

The chain carries TRBV19 and TRBJ1-5; D unclear. Germline lookup yields CDR1 LNHDA and CDR2 SQIVND (reference sequence). Trimming left V 4 bases short and J 0 bases short, with 13 bases between. This CDR3 comprises 16 residues. As DNA, the CDR3 is TGTGCCAGTAGTACCTTAGAGAACCTTAGCAATCAGCCCCAGCATTTT. Its protein is CASSTLENLSNQPQHF.

The chain combines TRBV28 with TRBJ1-1; 8 nucleotides align to TRBD1. Germline V CDR1 and CDR2: MDHEN, SYDVKM. The CDR3 length is 15 residues. Trimming removed 5 bases from V and 3 bases from J; junction bases left unmatched: 8. The CDR3 coding sequence is TGTGCCAGCAGTCCCCTTTCAGGGGGCTACACTGAAGCTTTCTTT. This encodes CASSPLSGGYTEAFF.

The chain is built from TRBV7-9 and TRBJ2-7, with a possible D match to TRBD1 (6 bases). The germline CDR1 and CDR2 sequences are SEHNR and FQNEAQ (reference sequence). This CDR3 spans 13 amino acids. The V and J ends lost 5 bases and 6 bases respectively, with 14 bases between them. The CDR3 nucleotides read TGTGCCAGCAGCACCCTGGACAGAAGCGAGCAGTACTTC. It encodes CASSTLDRSEQYF.

V and J are TRBV4-1 and TRBJ1-1; TRBD1 agrees at 7 bases. With 4 bases clipped from V and 5 bases from J, the junction kept 13 bases outside the gene matches. This CDR3 is built from 16 residues. CDR1 and CDR2 from the germline V gene are MGHRA and YSYEKL. CDR3 region: CASSLAVQGFGTEAFF. The CDR3 nucleotides are TGCGCCAGCAGCCTGGCGGTACAGGGGTTTGGAACTGAAGCTTTCTTT.

This clone has a single count. The gene calls are TRBV2 and TRBJ2-2, with D possibly being TRBD2 (5 bases). There are 16 residues in the CDR3. The germline V and J ends were trimmed by 2 bases and 6 bases, with 16 bases remaining between them. Per germline, CDR1 SNHLY and CDR2 FYNNEI. The CDR3 spells CASSEPDSDFAGELFF. For the CDR3, the DNA is TGTGCCAGCAGTGAACCTGATTCGGACTTTGCCGGGGAGCTGTTTTTT.

The rearrangement uses TRBV7-2 and TRBJ1-1, with TRBD1 matching 8 bases. After removal of 1 base from V and 5 bases from J, the junction contained 6 bases not matched to a gene. Germline CDR1 and CDR2: SGHTA and FQGNSA. The CDR3 runs to 15 residues. CDR3 DNA sequence: TGTGCCAGCAGCTTAGTGGTACAGGGGGGAACTGAAGCTTTCTTT. Translation gives CASSLVVQGGTEAFF.